These 8 T cell receptor beta chains share one sample of origin, sequenced in a study of blood T cell repertoires in COVID-19. This table comes from immunoSEQ multiplex PCR, and its TCRdb copy is limited to in-frame clones, with some not included. Of about 240,000 clones listed, roughly 80% are singletons. Sequencing input: peripheral blood. Every receptor here comes from a woman older than 75 with acute or convalescent COVID-19.

V and J are TRBV28 and TRBJ2-3; D perhaps matches TRBD2 (5 bases). Germline CDR1 is MDHEN and CDR2 is SYDVKM. CDR3 length equals 16 residues. Trimming left V 4 bases short and J 2 bases short, with 16 bases between. The CDR3 bases are TGTGCCAGCAGTTCCCCGACTACTACGAACACAGATACGCAGTATTTT. It translates to CASSSPTTTNTDTQYF.

This chain uses TRBV18 with TRBJ1-2; the match to TRBD1 covers 8 bases. The junction had 17 bases not matched to a gene; V was cut back by 3 bases and J by 5 bases. The CDR3 is 18 residues long. Germline V gene lookup returns CDR1 KGHSH and CDR2 LQKENI. The CDR3 coding sequence is TGTGCCAGCTCACCTTTCCGGGACAGGCCCGCTACCGCTTATGGCTACACCTTC. Translated, it gives CASSPFRDRPATAYGYTF.

This clone was observed a single time. The chain uses TRBV2 and TRBJ1-1, with 8 bases fitting TRBD1. V was clipped by 10 bases and J by 3 bases; unmatched bases: 7. This CDR3 region has 13 residues. Germline CDR1 is SNHLY and CDR2 is FYNNEI. The CDR3 DNA is TGTGCCATTTCGGGACAGGCGTACACTGAAGCTTTCTTT. Translated, it gives CAISGQAYTEAFF.

This chain connects TRBV30 to TRBJ2-7, with D unclear. Germline V gives CDR1 GTSNPN, CDR2 SVGIG (reference sequence). Trimming took off 2 bases at V and 2 bases at J, with 7 bases between the two ends. The length of the CDR3 is 12 residues. The CDR3 is CAWSLQTYEQYF. In nucleotides, the CDR3 is TGTGCCTGGAGTTTACAGACCTACGAGCAGTACTTC.

This clone was observed a single time. The V gene is TRBV2, the J gene TRBJ2-3; D ambiguous. CDR1 and CDR2 (germline): SNHLY, FYNNEI. The ends were cut back, 4 bases at V and 6 bases at J, with 14 bases in the middle. CDR3 length: 14 amino acids. DNA of the CDR3: TGTGCCAGCAGTGTCCCCCTAGTTTACGATACGCAGTATTTT. It encodes CASSVPLVYDTQYF.

CDR3 sequence reads: CASTRGRSYEQYF. Written as DNA, the CDR3 is TGTGCCAGCACCAGGGGACGATCCTACGAGCAGTACTTC. The chain couples TRBV11-3 to TRBJ2-7, with a possible D match to TRBD1 (6 bases). V lost 7 bases to trimming and J lost 1 base, with 11 bases between them. The CDR3 sequence is 13 residues long. Germline lookup yields CDR1 SGHNT and CDR2 YENEEA.

The chain recombines TRBV27 with TRBJ1-2, with a possible D match to TRBD1 (6 bases). CDR1 is MNHEY and CDR2 is SMNVEV in the germline V gene (reference sequence). The V end was cut by 6 bases, the J end by 5 bases, with 25 bases between. This CDR3 contains 17 residues. The CDR3 coding sequence is TGTGCCAGCAGCGTTCAACACAGGGACAAGGGGGTTTATGGCTACACCTTC. Its translation: CASSVQHRDKGVYGYTF.

This rearrangement joins TRBV27 to TRBJ2-3; 15 bases align to TRBD2. The ends lost 5 bases at V and 5 bases at J; junction bases unmatched: 5. The CDR3 covers 16 residues. The germline gives CDR1 MNHEY, CDR2 SMNVEV (reference sequence). The chain's CDR3 is CASSRTSGGVVDTQYF. The CDR3 DNA sequence: TGTGCCAGCAGTCGGACTAGCGGGGGGGTGGTAGATACGCAGTATTTT.